This TCR beta chain was observed in a study of cytomegalovirus exposure and HLA in healthy donors. Study-level findings and limits: A previous analysis found most TCR beta V segments productive roughly 87% or roughly 30% of the time. Later work found that TCR association rates differed between HLA loci; DRB1 had the most and HLA-C the fewest.

Researchers ran the PCR with 60 Vbeta and 13 Jbeta primers. Profiling relied on immunoSEQ multiplex PCR, and the TCRdb table lists in-frame clones only, not all of them. The table has about 130,000 clones, about 8.5% seen once. This clone occurred a few times. The antigen is undetermined. The CDR3 is 14 residues long. Trimming took 6 bases from V and 0 from J, leaving 9 bases between them. From germline, CDR1 is ENHRY and CDR2 SYGVKD. Material for sequencing was PBMCs. The V call is TRBV10-3, the J call TRBJ1-3, with D possibly matching TRBD1 (6 bases). The receptor was isolated from a middle-aged man in good health and CMV-seronegative. The CDR3 region is CAIRGGNSGNTIYF. The CDR3 DNA reads as TGTGCCATCAGAGGGGGAAACTCTGGAAACACCATATATTTT.